Listed below are T cell receptor beta chains from one sample, sequenced in a study of blood T cell repertoires in COVID-19. Sequenced by immunoSEQ multiplex PCR; TCRdb stores in-frame clones only, minus some. The sample consists of about 36,000 clones, about two thirds of them appearing once. Material for sequencing was peripheral blood. These receptors were taken from a man aged 70-80 years with COVID-19, enrolled during active disease. CDR3s include the opening cysteine and the closing phenylalanine or tryptophan. A D gene is named only where the DNA matches it firmly. Part of the rows lack a size; the others show once, few, many or a class for expanded clones.

clone_size j_call v_call d_call cdr3_aa cdr3_nt
- TRBJ1-6 TRBV18 TRBD1 CASLGTGASPLHF TGTGCCAGCCTTGGGACAGGGGCCTCACCCCTCCACTTT
- TRBJ2-2 TRBV30 - CAWAGQPTGELFF TGTGCCTGGGCGGGACAGCCGACCGGGGAGCTGTTTTTT
- TRBJ1-1 TRBV7-8 - CASSFDTASEAFF TGTGCCAGCAGCTTCGATACAGCTTCTGAAGCTTTCTTT
- TRBJ1-1 TRBV7-9 TRBD1 CASSPGTGLGTEAFF TGTGCCAGCAGCCCCGGGACAGGGTTGGGTACTGAAGCTTTCTTT
few TRBJ1-6 TRBV19 TRBD1 CASSLTGITYNSPLHF TGTGCCAGTAGTCTGACAGGGATTACCTATAATTCACCCCTCCACTTT
- TRBJ1-1 TRBV24-1 - CATRAQLNTEAFF TGTGCCACCAGAGCACAGTTGAACACTGAAGCTTTCTTT
- TRBJ1-1 TRBV3-1/TRBV3-2 - CASSTWGVRRNTEAFF TGTGCCAGCTCTACATGGGGGGTTCGGAGGAACACTGAAGCTTTCTTT
- TRBJ1-5 TRBV18 TRBD1 CASSGTGGNQPQHF TGTGCCAGCTCAGGGACAGGGGGCAATCAGCCCCAGCATTTT
- TRBJ1-4 TRBV6-4 - CASSGRGGKLFF TGTGCCAGCAGTGGCCGCGGAGGTAAACTGTTTTTT
- TRBJ1-1 TRBV4-2 TRBD1 CASSPSGQGASTEAFF TGTGCCAGCAGCCCCTCAGGACAGGGGGCGAGCACTGAAGCTTTCTTT
- TRBJ1-1 TRBV6-6 - CASSYVGGLMNTEAFF TGTGCCAGCAGTTACGTAGGAGGGCTCATGAACACTGAAGCTTTCTTT
few TRBJ2-7 TRBV5-1 TRBD1 CASSQDRVLYEQYF TGCGCCAGCAGTCAAGACAGGGTTCTCTACGAGCAGTACTTC
- TRBJ1-4 TRBV5-8 - CASSRERREKLFF TGTGCCAGCAGCCGGGAACGGAGGGAAAAACTGTTTTTT
medium-sized TRBJ2-7 TRBV7-3 TRBD1 CASSTGQGFKQYF TGTGCCAGCAGCACCGGACAGGGCTTTAAGCAGTACTTC
- TRBJ1-3 TRBV12-3/TRBV12-4 - CASRPQGNTIYF TGTGCCAGCAGGCCCCAGGGAAACACCATATATTTT
- TRBJ1-3 TRBV7-3 - CASRLSGSEGNTIYF TGTGCCAGCAGACTTTCGGGTTCCGAGGGAAACACCATATATTTT
- TRBJ2-1 TRBV10-3 TRBD2 CAIRTTLAGGYNEQFF TGTGCCATCAGGACCACCCTAGCGGGGGGGTACAATGAGCAGTTCTTC
once TRBJ2-7 TRBV18 TRBD2 CASSATSGASYEQYF TGTGCCAGCTCGGCGACTAGCGGGGCTTCCTACGAGCAGTACTTC
- TRBJ1-3 TRBV9 - CASSRGSGNTIYF TGTGCCAGCAGCAGGGGCTCTGGAAACACCATATATTTT
few TRBJ2-3 TRBV5-1 - CATSGGTGKDTQYF TGCGCCACCTCGGGGGGGACAGGGAAAGATACGCAGTATTTT
- TRBJ1-2 TRBV6-1 TRBD1 CASSEGQARGYTF TGTGCCAGCAGTGAGGGACAGGCTCGGGGCTACACCTTC
- TRBJ2-6 TRBV4-3 TRBD2 CASSQEASGGAGGANVLTF TGCGCCAGCAGCCAAGAGGCGAGCGGGGGGGCTGGAGGGGCCAACGTCCTGACTTTC
- TRBJ1-1 TRBV2 - CASSRVSKAAEAFF TGTGCCAGCAGCCGGGTCTCAAAAGCGGCTGAAGCTTTCTTT
- TRBJ2-5 TRBV9 TRBD2 CASSSQASGEVETQYF TGTGCCAGCAGCTCCCAGGCTAGCGGGGAGGTTGAGACCCAGTACTTC
- TRBJ2-3 TRBV3-1/TRBV3-2 - CASSPGFPDTQYF TGTGCCAGCAGCCCCGGGTTTCCAGATACGCAGTATTTT
- TRBJ2-4 TRBV23-1 TRBD1 CASSHTPAWGQAKNIQYF TGCGCCAGCAGTCATACTCCGGCCTGGGGACAGGCTAAAAACATTCAGTACTTC
- TRBJ1-6 TRBV2 TRBD1 CASTGQGYSPLHF TGTGCCAGCACGGGACAGGGGTACTCACCCCTCCACTTT
- TRBJ2-2 TRBV5-1 TRBD1 CASSLSRDRAVDTGELFF TGCGCCAGCAGCTTGTCCCGGGACAGGGCGGTTGACACCGGGGAGCTGTTTTTT
- TRBJ2-7 TRBV2 - CASEGGREYEQYF TGTGCCAGCGAGGGGGGGAGAGAGTACGAGCAGTACTTC
- TRBJ2-2 TRBV20-1 - CSASGEVGGELFF TGCAGTGCTAGTGGTGAGGTCGGCGGGGAGCTGTTTTTT
- TRBJ1-4 TRBV6-6 - CASIRSIGEKLFF TGTGCCAGCATAAGGTCCATCGGGGAAAAACTGTTTTTT
- TRBJ1-2 TRBV7-2 - CASSLGTVGYGYTF TGTGCCAGCAGCTTAGGGACAGTGGGGTATGGCTACACCTTC
- TRBJ1-2 TRBV12-3/TRBV12-4 - CASSPGDSFGYTF TGTGCCAGCAGTCCAGGGGATAGTTTTGGCTACACCTTC
few TRBJ2-7 TRBV6-5 - CASTTDRYEQYF TGTGCCAGCACCACGGACAGATACGAGCAGTACTTC
once TRBJ2-3 TRBV18 - CASSSAAWGPSTDTQYF TGTGCCAGCTCATCGGCTGCGTGGGGCCCTAGCACAGATACGCAGTATTTT
- TRBJ1-1 TRBV28 TRBD1 CASSLKQGAREAFF TGTGCCAGCAGCTTGAAACAGGGGGCAAGGGAAGCTTTCTTT
few TRBJ2-2 TRBV5-4 - CASSFPLIGSNTGELFF TGTGCCAGCAGCTTCCCATTGATCGGGTCTAACACCGGGGAGCTGTTTTTT
few TRBJ1-1 TRBV24-1 - CATQGAANTEAFF TGTGCCACCCAAGGGGCAGCGAACACTGAAGCTTTCTTT
few TRBJ2-7 TRBV14 - CASSLSVGRSYEQYF TGTGCCAGCAGCCTATCGGTGGGCAGGTCCTACGAGCAGTACTTC
few TRBJ1-4 TRBV29-1 TRBD1 CSVRGTGGAEKLFF TGCAGCGTGAGGGGGACAGGGGGCGCAGAAAAACTGTTTTTT
- TRBJ1-3 TRBV7-9 - CASSPGGQSSTGNTIYF TGTGCCAGCAGCCCCGGGGGGCAGTCATCTACTGGAAACACCATATATTTT